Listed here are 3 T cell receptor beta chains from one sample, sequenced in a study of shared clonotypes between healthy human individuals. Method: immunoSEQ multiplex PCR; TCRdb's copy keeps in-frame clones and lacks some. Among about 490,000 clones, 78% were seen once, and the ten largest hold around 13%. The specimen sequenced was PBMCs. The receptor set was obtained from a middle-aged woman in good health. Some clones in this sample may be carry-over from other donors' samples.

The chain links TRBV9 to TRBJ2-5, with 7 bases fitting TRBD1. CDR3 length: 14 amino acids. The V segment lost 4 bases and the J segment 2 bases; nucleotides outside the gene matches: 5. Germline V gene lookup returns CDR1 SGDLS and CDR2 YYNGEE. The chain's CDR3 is CASSFRTGQETQYF. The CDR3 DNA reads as TGTGCCAGCAGCTTCAGGACAGGTCAAGAGACCCAGTACTTC.

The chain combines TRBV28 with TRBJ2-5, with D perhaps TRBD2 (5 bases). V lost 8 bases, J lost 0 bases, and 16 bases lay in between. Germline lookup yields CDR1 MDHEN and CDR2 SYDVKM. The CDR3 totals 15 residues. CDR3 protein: CASGMTSGNQETQYF. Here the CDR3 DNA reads TGTGCCAGCGGGATGACCTCGGGAAACCAAGAGACCCAGTACTTC.

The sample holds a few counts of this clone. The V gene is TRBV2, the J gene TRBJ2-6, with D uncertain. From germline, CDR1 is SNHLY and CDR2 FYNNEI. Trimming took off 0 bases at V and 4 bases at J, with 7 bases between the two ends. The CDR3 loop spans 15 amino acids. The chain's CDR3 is CASSEALLGANVLTF. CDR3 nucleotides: TGTGCCAGCAGTGAAGCGCTTCTGGGGGCCAACGTCCTGACTTTC.